Below are 32 T cell receptor beta chains sequenced from a single sample in a study of blood T cells in healthy people across ages. A second about 7 to 11 cycle PCR used barcoded and J-beta primers. Each CDR3 protein is one row after TCRdb ran MiXCR on the 5' RACE reads. The data contain 700,000 to 1,000,000 distinct CDR3 sequences, approximately 48% of them seen just once; the ten biggest clones take up under 20%. The sample taken for sequencing was blood. The receptor set was obtained from a man aged 55 to 69 in good health.

This clonotype was counted only a few times. The V gene is TRBV27, the J gene TRBJ2-1; the match to TRBD1 covers 10 bases. Germline CDR1 is MNHEY and CDR2 is SMNVEV (reference sequence). With 5 bases clipped from V and 7 bases from J, the junction kept 8 bases outside the gene matches. The CDR3 runs 15 residues. The CDR3 spells CASSPRGQGGNEQFF. CDR3 coding DNA: TGTGCCAGCAGTCCCCGCGGACAGGGGGGGAATGAGCAGTTCTTC.

The sample holds a few counts of this clonotype. This CDR3 is CASSFVVETQYF. In nucleotides, the CDR3 is TGTGCCAGCAGCTTTGTTGTGGAGACCCAGTACTTC. V is TRBV7-2 and J is TRBJ2-5; D not certain. The CDR3 is made up of 12 amino acids. Germline V lookup: CDR1 SGHTA, CDR2 FQGNSA. Deletions cut 3 bases from V and 5 bases from J, with 7 bases between.

The chain has TRBV20-1 and TRBJ2-3; D is undetermined. CDR3 length: 13 amino acids. Germline CDR1 DFQATT, CDR2 SNEGSKA (reference sequence). V was trimmed by 1 base and J by 6 bases, leaving 11 bases between them. The DNA for the CDR3 is TGCAGTGCTAGAGGGCCGCCCGGGGATACGCAGTATTTT. Amino acid sequence: CSARGPPGDTQYF.

Note on this clonotype: The junction departs from the called germline gene at one end, perhaps through a read error. This rearrangement joins TRBV6-2 or TRBV6-3 to TRBJ1-5; TRBD1 matches at 8 bases. Germline values: CDR1 MNHEY, CDR2 SVGEGT. This CDR3 has 13 amino acids. In DNA, the CDR3 is TGTGCCAGCCAGGACAGGGCCAATCAGCCTCAGCATTTT. It translates to CASQDRANQPQHF.

This chain connects TRBV7-2 to TRBJ2-3; 14 bases match TRBD2. The CDR3 totals 15 residues. The trim removed 4 bases at V and 6 bases at J, leaving 3 bases unmatched. CDR1 SGHTA and CDR2 FQGNSA come from the germline V gene. The chain's CDR3 is CASSYRTSGGDTQYF. Written as DNA, the CDR3 is TGTGCCAGCAGCTACCGGACTAGCGGGGGGGATACGCAGTATTTT.

The V gene is TRBV6-5, the J gene TRBJ2-1; 12 positions match TRBD2. This CDR3 is 14 amino acids long. Germline assignment: CDR1 MNHEY and CDR2 SVGAGI. Trimming took 6 bases from V and 6 from J; bases not matched to a gene: 3. CDR3: CASRPSGGANEQFF. DNA of the CDR3: TGTGCCAGCAGACCTAGCGGGGGGGCCAATGAGCAGTTCTTC.

This clonotype was counted only a few times. Just one base apart from a much larger clone, this may be a read error. V is TRBV7-2 and J is TRBJ2-5; 9 bases are a match to TRBD2. The trim removed 3 bases at V and 11 bases at J, leaving 13 bases unmatched. The CDR3 is 15 amino acids. CDR1 is SGHTA, CDR2 FQGNSA, per germline. The CDR3 nucleotides are TGTGCCAGCAGCTTTTGGGCTAGCGGGGCCAATGAGCAGTACTTC. Translated, it gives CASSFWASGANEQYF.

This clonotype was counted between two and nine times. The chain has TRBV20-1 and TRBJ2-7; D might be TRBD2 (6 bases). The germline V gene encodes CDR1 DFQATT and CDR2 SNEGSKA (reference sequence). The CDR3 has 15 residues. Between the trimmed V and J ends, which lost 4 bases and 6 bases, there was a span of 22 bases. This CDR3 is CSATRPGLTSVEQYF. CDR3 nucleotides: TGCAGTGCTACGCGTCCGGGACTTACCTCGGTCGAGCAGTACTTC.

Notes on this clonotype: With a much larger clone just one base away, this may be a read error. The chain has TRBV29-1 and TRBJ2-3; the D gene is possibly TRBD1 (6 bases). The V and J ends lost 1 base and 5 bases respectively, with 13 bases between them. This CDR3 comprises 14 residues. CDR1 is SQVTM and CDR2 is ANQGSEA in the germline V gene. DNA of the CDR3: TGCAGCGTTGAAGGGGGGCAGAGGGGAGATACGCAGTATTTT. Protein: CSVEGGQRGDTQYF.

CDR3 nucleotides: TGTGCCAGCAGTTTGAGCGGGACAGCGAGGAGCAATCAGCCCCAGCATTTT. Encoded protein: CASSLSGTARSNQPQHF. V usage is TRBV12-3 or TRBV12-4 and J usage is TRBJ1-5; 7 nucleotides match TRBD1. V was pared by 3 bases and J by 1 base, with 9 bases of the junction left unmatched. The CDR3 is made up of 17 amino acids.

The V and J genes are TRBV12-3 or TRBV12-4 and TRBJ2-1; no clear D. CDR3 length equals 14 residues. V gave up 4 bases and J gave up 10 bases, with 17 bases separating them. In DNA, the CDR3 is TGTGCCAGCAGTTACACCGAAAAGTGGACGGAGCAGTTCTTC. Encoded protein: CASSYTEKWTEQFF.

This rearrangement joins TRBV28 to TRBJ2-1; 13 bases are a match to TRBD2. This CDR3 is built from 17 residues. The J segment lost 13 bases and the V segment lost 3 bases, leaving 15 bases of the junction unmatched. CDR1 is MDHEN and CDR2 is SYDVKM in the germline V gene. CDR3 residues: CASSFLGLAGEGETQFF. The CDR3 region has the DNA TGTGCCAGCAGTTTCCTAGGACTAGCGGGGGAAGGGGAGACCCAGTTCTTC.

This clonotype was recorded a few times. This rearrangement joins TRBV7-2 to TRBJ1-1; D not resolved. Trimming cost V 4 bases and J 1 base, with 13 bases left between them. Germline loops: CDR1 SGHTA, CDR2 FQGNSA. This CDR3 region has 15 residues. CDR3 sequence: CASSSRPAENTEAFF. The CDR3 bases are TGTGCCAGCAGCTCCCGGCCGGCCGAGAACACTGAAGCTTTCTTT.

This clonotype was seen a single time. The chain employs TRBV6-2 or TRBV6-3 and TRBJ2-3; 7 positions agree with TRBD2. V gave up 5 bases and J gave up 6 bases; unmatched junction bases: 11. There are 15 residues in the CDR3. Looked up from germline, CDR1 is MNHEY and CDR2 is SVGEGT. Here the CDR3 reads CASSLLGLDWDTQYF. CDR3 coding DNA: TGTGCCAGCAGTCTACTAGGACTAGACTGGGATACGCAGTATTTT.

This chain joins TRBV30 and TRBJ2-1; possible D gene TRBD1, 7 bases. The CDR3 loop spans 19 amino acids. V was pared by 3 bases and J by 4 bases, with 28 bases between. The V gene's germline CDR1 is GTSNPN and CDR2 SVGIG (reference sequence). The CDR3 region is CAWSFRGFRGPQGYNEQFF. In nucleotides, the CDR3 is TGTGCCTGGAGCTTCCGGGGGTTCCGGGGCCCACAGGGGTACAATGAGCAGTTCTTC.

Worth noting for this clonotype: A much larger clone sits a single nucleotide away, making a read error possible. This sequence joins TRBV2 and TRBJ2-3; 8 positions match TRBD2. Germline CDR1 and CDR2: SNHLY and FYNNEI. The CDR3 has 17 amino acids. The CDR3 DNA reads as TGTGCCGGCAGTGAACTCCGGGGGGGCCTTGGAACAGATACGCAGTATTTT. It encodes CAGSELRGGLGTDTQYF.

In its sample, this clonotype was seen a few times. The chain links TRBV6-2 or TRBV6-3 to TRBJ2-4; a possible D gene is TRBD1 (5 bases). Trimming took 2 bases from V and 9 from J, leaving 14 bases between them. The germline V gene encodes CDR1 MNHEY and CDR2 SVGEGT. This CDR3 has 14 residues. CDR3 DNA: TGTGCCAGCAGTTACGGCGACAGCATAGGCATTCAGTACTTC. Its translation: CASSYGDSIGIQYF.

This clonotype showed up just a few times. The J gene is TRBJ2-3, the V gene TRBV6-1; 7 nucleotides line up with TRBD1. Trimming took 4 bases from V and 3 from J; bases not matched to a gene: 10. The CDR3 runs to 16 residues. In germline, CDR1 is MNHNS, CDR2 SASEGT. CDR3 coding DNA: TGTGCCAGCAGTGCAACGACAGGGTTTCGGACAGATACGCAGTATTTT. Encoded protein: CASSATTGFRTDTQYF.

CDR3 sequence reads: CASSPALSETQYF. The CDR3 nucleotides read TGTGCCAGCTCGCCCGCGCTATCCGAGACCCAGTACTTC. The chain joins TRBV6-2 or TRBV6-3 to TRBJ2-5; D remains unclear. V was trimmed by 8 bases and J by 5 bases, leaving 15 bases between them. CDR1 and CDR2 from the germline V gene are MNHEY and SVGEGT. The CDR3 has 13 amino acids.

This clonotype has a handful of counts. The chain couples TRBV6-1 to TRBJ1-2; D is ambiguous. V dropped 7 bases and J dropped 4 bases, with 10 bases sitting between them. Germline loops: CDR1 MNHNS, CDR2 SASEGT. The CDR3 contains 12 residues. This CDR3 is CASNINLYGYTF. Written as DNA, the CDR3 is TGTGCCAGCAATATCAACCTCTATGGCTACACCTTC.

The rearrangement links TRBV9 to TRBJ1-5; D is uncertain. This CDR3 spans 15 amino acids. V lost 0 bases, J lost 4 bases, and 11 bases lay in between. Germline V gene sequence: CDR1 SGDLS, CDR2 YYNGEE. For the CDR3, the DNA is TGTGCCAGCAGCGTAGATAGTCAGCAAAATCAGCCCCAGCATTTT. Its translation: CASSVDSQQNQPQHF.

This chain uses TRBV18 with TRBJ2-5; TRBD1 matches 7 bases. This CDR3 contains 16 residues. The ends lost 2 bases at V and 6 bases at J; junction bases unmatched: 12. CDR1 and CDR2 (germline): KGHSH, LQKENI. The CDR3, as DNA: TGTGCCAGCTCACCAGCACAGGGGACACTGACAAAGACCCAGTACTTC. The encoded protein is CASSPAQGTLTKTQYF.

The CDR3 loop is CAWSSGGSAYEQYF. The DNA for the CDR3 is TGTGCCTGGAGTTCAGGGGGCTCGGCCTACGAGCAGTACTTC. V usage is TRBV30 and J usage is TRBJ2-7, with 8 bases matching TRBD1. The CDR3 has 14 amino acids. Germline trimming cut 2 bases from V and 2 bases from J; bases unmatched to any gene: 5. The germline CDR1 and CDR2 sequences are GTSNPN and SVGIG (reference sequence).

This clonotype has just a few counts. The chain joins TRBV20-1 to TRBJ2-4; possibly TRBD1 for D (7 bases). The V end lost 3 bases, the J end lost 0 bases, and 12 bases lay between the germline ends. Germline V gives CDR1 DFQATT, CDR2 SNEGSKA (reference sequence). This CDR3 is 15 amino acids long. CDR3 sequence (DNA): TGCAGTGCTAGGGAGGGGGCTAGAGCCAAAAACATTCAGTACTTC. Protein product: CSAREGARAKNIQYF.

The chain couples TRBV6-2 or TRBV6-3 to TRBJ1-1; D unresolved. Germline V gives CDR1 MNHEY, CDR2 SVGEGT. CDR3 size: 16 residues. Trimming stripped 6 bases from V and 2 bases from J, with 19 bases between. CDR3 loop: CASSLPTGRVNTEAFF. The CDR3 DNA reads as TGTGCCAGCAGCCTCCCCACCGGACGGGTTAACACTGAAGCTTTCTTT.

With regard to this clonotype: An end of the junction differs from the germline gene, which may be a read error. The CDR3 region has the DNA TGTACCATCAGTGGGAGGGATCGCGGTGTCACTGAAGCTTTCTTT. This sequence encodes CTISGRDRGVTEAFF. V and J are TRBV10-3 and TRBJ1-1, with D unclear. There are 15 residues in the CDR3. The germline V gene has CDR1 ENHRY and CDR2 SYGVKD.

CDR3 residues: CSVGGADGYYGYTF. CDR3 in DNA: TGCAGCGTTGGAGGTGCGGACGGATACTATGGCTACACCTTC. The chain employs TRBV29-1 and TRBJ1-2; D is ambiguous. Germline V gene data show CDR1 as SQVTM and CDR2 as ANQGSEA. The CDR3 spans 14 residues. Trimming left V 4 bases short and J 3 bases short, with 15 bases between.

The V call is TRBV6-2 or TRBV6-3, the J call TRBJ2-7, with TRBD2 matching over 8 bases. V shed 8 bases, J shed 0 bases, and the junction held 6 bases outside the gene matches. CDR3 length equals 14 residues. Germline V gene lookup returns CDR1 MNHEY and CDR2 SVGEGT. CDR3 coding DNA: TGTGCCAGCGCGAGTAGCGGGGACTCCTACGAGCAGTACTTC. Translated, it gives CASASSGDSYEQYF.

This clonotype was recorded once. The chain has TRBV4-1 and TRBJ2-7; 8 bases map to TRBD1. The better agreement between TRBJ2-5 and the DNA end casts doubt on the J call. Germline values: CDR1 MGHRA, CDR2 YSYEKL. CDR3 length: 16 amino acids. The CDR3 DNA reads TGCGCCAGCAGCCAAGCTGCGGACAGGGACGTTGGGACCCAGTACTTC. It is translated as CASSQAADRDVGTQYF.

CDR3 bases: TGCAGTGCTAGTCCATGGGCAGGGCCGGGTCATCCTGAAGCTTTCTTT. Its protein product is CSASPWAGPGHPEAFF. V usage is TRBV20-1 and J usage is TRBJ1-1; the D gene is possibly TRBD1 (5 bases). Trimming removed 3 bases from V and 6 bases from J, with 23 bases in between. The CDR3 is 16 amino acids. The germline V gene encodes CDR1 DFQATT and CDR2 SNEGSKA (reference sequence).

This rearrangement joins TRBV7-9 to TRBJ2-5; maybe TRBD2 (5 bases). The J call is uncertain, as TRBJ2-7 better fits the DNA end. The CDR3 consists of 13 residues. Looked up from germline, CDR1 is SEHNR and CDR2 is FQNEAQ (reference sequence). The CDR3 nucleotides are TGTGCCAGCAGCCCCGGGATTTTCTACGAGCAGTACTTC. Translated: CASSPGIFYEQYF.

The sample holds a few counts of this clonotype. This chain connects TRBV9 to TRBJ2-4, with D unresolved. CDR1 and CDR2 (germline): SGDLS, YYNGEE. V shed 0 bases and J shed 3 bases, with 4 bases lying between them. CDR3 length: 13 residues. Written as DNA, the CDR3 is TGTGCCAGCAGCGTAGGAGTCAAAAACATTCAGTACTTC. It codes for CASSVGVKNIQYF.